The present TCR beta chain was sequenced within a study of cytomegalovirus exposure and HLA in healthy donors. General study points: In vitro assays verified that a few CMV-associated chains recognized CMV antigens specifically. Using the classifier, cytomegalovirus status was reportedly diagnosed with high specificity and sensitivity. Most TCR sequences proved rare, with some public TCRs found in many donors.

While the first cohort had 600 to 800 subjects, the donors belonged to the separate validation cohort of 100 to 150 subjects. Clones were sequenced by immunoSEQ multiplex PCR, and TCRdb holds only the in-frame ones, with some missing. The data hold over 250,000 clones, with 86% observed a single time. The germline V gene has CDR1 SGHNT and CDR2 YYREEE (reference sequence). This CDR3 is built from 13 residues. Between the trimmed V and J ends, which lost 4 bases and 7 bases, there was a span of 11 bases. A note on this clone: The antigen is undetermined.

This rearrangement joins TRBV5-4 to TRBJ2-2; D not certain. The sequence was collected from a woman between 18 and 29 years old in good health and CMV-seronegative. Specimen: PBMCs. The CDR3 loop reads CASSPYRGGELFF. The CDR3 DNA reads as TGTGCCAGCAGCCCCTATCGAGGCGGGGAGCTGTTTTTT.